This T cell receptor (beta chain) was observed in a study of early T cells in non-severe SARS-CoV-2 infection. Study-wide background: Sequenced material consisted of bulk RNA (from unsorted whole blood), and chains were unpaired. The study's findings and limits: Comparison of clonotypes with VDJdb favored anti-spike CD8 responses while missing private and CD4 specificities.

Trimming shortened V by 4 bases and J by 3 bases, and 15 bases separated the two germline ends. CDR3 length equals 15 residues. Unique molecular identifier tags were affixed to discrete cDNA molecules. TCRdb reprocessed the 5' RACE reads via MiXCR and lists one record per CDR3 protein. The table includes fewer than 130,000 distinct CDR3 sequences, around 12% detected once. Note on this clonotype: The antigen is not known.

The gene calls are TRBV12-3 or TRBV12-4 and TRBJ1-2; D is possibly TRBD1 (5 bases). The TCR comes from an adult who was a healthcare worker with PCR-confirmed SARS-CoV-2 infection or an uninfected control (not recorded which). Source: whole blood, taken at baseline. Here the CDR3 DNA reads TGTGCCAGCAGTTCCGGGACCTTTTCCGACTATGGCTACACCTTC. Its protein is CASSSGTFSDYGYTF.